This T cell receptor (beta chain) originates from a study of post-analysis software for immune sequencing data. cDNA libraries for TCR beta contained unique molecular identifiers. In TCRdb, the PCR reads were re-called with MiXCR into one record per CDR3 protein. This sample has a few hundred thousand distinct CDR3 sequences, with nearly 45% found just once. Sequenced input: blood. The clonotype was recovered from a girl between 10 and 17 years old with multiple sclerosis.

CDR3 bases: TGCAGCGTGGAGGGGTACAGGGTAACAGATACGCAGTATTTT. This sequence encodes CSVEGYRVTDTQYF. The chain is built from TRBV29-1 and TRBJ2-3, with D perhaps assigned TRBD1 or TRBD2 (6 bases each). Deletions cut 6 bases from V and 3 bases from J, with 16 bases between. This CDR3 has 14 amino acids. The germline gives CDR1 SQVTM, CDR2 ANQGSEA.